Listed below are T cell receptor beta chains from one sample, sequenced in a study of CD8+ T cells in alopecia areata. The method was immunoSEQ multiplex PCR; TCRdb's version includes in-frame clones alone and lacks a portion of them. The sample consists of about 210,000 clones, roughly 40% of them appearing once. The sample consisted of CD4+ T cells sorted from blood, taken at approximately week 37, from a patient treated with tofacitinib. All receptors derive from a human donor with alopecia areata. The CDR3 runs from the conserved cysteine through the conserved F or W. D genes are given only for firm matches. Size tells how often a clone was seen (once, few, many) or the class of an expanded clone, and some rows leave it out.

d_gene	v_gene	j_gene	abundance	CDR3nt	CDR3aa
-	TRBV20-1	TRBJ2-1	-	TGCAGTGTTCCGTCCGGCAATGAGCAGTTCTTC	CSVPSGNEQFF
-	TRBV2	TRBJ2-2	once	TGTGCCAGCAGTGAATCATATGGGGAGCTGTTTTTT	CASSESYGELFF
-	TRBV30	TRBJ2-1	once	TGTGCCTGGAGTAACGTGGAGCAGTTCTTC	CAWSNVEQFF
-	TRBV25-1	TRBJ2-3	few	TGTGCCAGCAGTGAGGGACGCCTTATTACAGATACGCAGTATTTT	CASSEGRLITDTQYF
TRBD1	TRBV30	TRBJ1-1	-	TGTGCCTGGAGTGGACAGGGTATCACTGAAGCTTTCTTT	CAWSGQGITEAFF
TRBD2	TRBV7-2	TRBJ2-1	few	TGTGCCAGCAGCTTAGCGAGCGGGAGGAGGGGTGAGCAGTTCTTC	CASSLASGRRGEQFF
-	TRBV7-2	TRBJ2-1	few	TGTGCCAGCAGCGTCCCTCGAGCAGTTCAGAATGAGCAGTTCTTC	CASSVPRAVQNEQFF
-	TRBV7-2	TRBJ1-2	few	TGTGCCAGCAGCTTAGTTTCTGGATATGGCTACACCTTC	CASSLVSGYGYTF
TRBD1	TRBV7-3	TRBJ2-7	-	TGTGCCAGCAGCTCCCTGCAGGGGGCCGAGCAGTACTTC	CASSSLQGAEQYF
-	TRBV4-3	TRBJ2-7	few	TGCGCCAGCAGCCAAGATTGGAGAGGAGGCGAGCAGTACTTC	CASSQDWRGGEQYF
TRBD1	TRBV7-9	TRBJ2-5	-	TGTGCCAGCAGATCCGACAGGGGGGAGGAGACCCAGTACTTC	CASRSDRGEETQYF
-	TRBV5-4	TRBJ2-2	-	TGTGCCAGCAGCTTGGGCCTAGTGAGCACCGGGGAGCTGTTTTTT	CASSLGLVSTGELFF
-	TRBV30	TRBJ2-6	-	TGTGCCTGGAGGGGCCCGATCTCTGGGGCCAACGTCCTGACTTTC	CAWRGPISGANVLTF